Listed here are 18 T cell receptor beta chains from one sample, sequenced in a study of shared clonotypes between healthy human individuals. Sequenced by immunoSEQ multiplex PCR; TCRdb stores in-frame clones only, minus some. The sample lists more than 1 million clones; approximately 80% were seen once. The sample taken for sequencing was memory CD4+ T cells from PBMCs. Specified subset: CD45RA-negative fraction. The origin of the receptors is a man between 18 and 29 years old in good health. Some clones in this sample may be carry-over from other donors' samples.

The chain uses TRBV6-6 and TRBJ1-1; D might be TRBD1 (5 bases). The CDR3 spans 14 residues. Trimming left V 2 bases short and J 5 bases short, with 12 bases between. CDR1 and CDR2 from the germline V gene are MNHNY and SVGAGI (reference sequence). Here the CDR3 reads CASSYAGLGTEAFF. Here the CDR3 DNA reads TGTGCCAGCAGTTACGCAGGGCTGGGGACTGAAGCTTTCTTT.

The chain is built from TRBV27 and TRBJ2-3, with D hard to call. CDR1 and CDR2 (germline): MNHEY, SMNVEV (reference sequence). This CDR3 has 14 residues. The V end was cut by 5 bases, the J end by 3 bases, with 12 bases between. CDR3 in amino acids: CASSQMVHTDTQYF. CDR3 coding DNA: TGTGCCAGCAGTCAAATGGTCCATACAGATACGCAGTATTTT.

The V and J genes are TRBV2 and TRBJ2-3, with unresolved D. Trimming removed 10 bases at V and 2 bases at J, with 10 bases between. CDR3 length: 12 residues. Germline CDR1 reads SNHLY; CDR2 reads FYNNEI. CDR3 in amino acids: CATSLTTDTQYF. The CDR3 region has the DNA TGTGCCACCTCCTTAACCACAGATACGCAGTATTTT.

The CDR3 DNA reads as TGTGCCACCAGCAGCGGCGTTCGTTCCACCATATATTTT. Its translation: CATSSGVRSTIYF. The chain has TRBV15 and TRBJ1-3; unclear D gene. The V gene lost 3 bases and the J gene lost 9 bases, with 12 bases spanning the gap. The CDR3 consists of 13 residues. The germline CDR1 and CDR2 sequences are LNHNV and YYDKDF (reference sequence).

This chain uses TRBV19 with TRBJ2-5, with TRBD2 matching over 9 bases. CDR3 length equals 16 residues. After removal of 7 bases from V and 5 bases from J, the junction contained 14 bases not matched to a gene. The germline CDR1 and CDR2 sequences are LNHDA and SQIVND (reference sequence). This CDR3 reads CASTRLGGRAVETQYF. The CDR3 coding sequence is TGTGCCAGTACCCGGCTGGGCGGGAGGGCCGTGGAGACCCAGTACTTC.

As for this clone: Other DNA sequences in this specimen translate into the identical CDR3. The chain is built from TRBV7-9 and TRBJ2-5, with D hard to call. The V gene's germline CDR1 is SEHNR and CDR2 FQNEAQ (reference sequence). The CDR3 has 12 residues. Trimming shortened V by 3 bases and J by 3 bases, and 5 bases separated the two germline ends. CDR3 sequence: CASSFGEETQYF. In nucleotides, the CDR3 is TGTGCCAGCAGCTTTGGAGAAGAGACCCAGTACTTC.

The chain combines TRBV6-4 with TRBJ1-5, with D possibly being TRBD1 (5 bases). The length of the CDR3 is 18 residues. Germline CDR1 is MRHNA and CDR2 is SNTAGT. The germline V and J ends were trimmed by 3 bases and 2 bases, with 20 bases remaining between them. CDR3 amino acids: CASSDLPPPGDGNQPQHF. The CDR3 DNA reads TGTGCCAGCAGTGATCTGCCACCTCCGGGGGACGGCAATCAGCCCCAGCATTTT.

The V gene is TRBV7-6, the J gene TRBJ2-1; 8 bases map to TRBD1. The ends lost 2 bases at V and 5 bases at J; junction bases unmatched: 8. From germline, CDR1 is SGHVS and CDR2 FNYEAQ. The CDR3 spans 16 residues. The CDR3 sequence: CASSLRGTGGHNEQFF. The CDR3 nucleotides are TGTGCCAGCAGCTTAAGGGGGACAGGCGGCCACAATGAGCAGTTCTTC.

The chain has TRBV19 and TRBJ2-1; possibly TRBD1 or TRBD2 for D (5 bases each). The CDR3 has 15 amino acids. CDR1 and CDR2 (germline): LNHDA, SQIVND (reference sequence). V lost 5 bases, J lost 2 bases, and 13 bases lay in between. The CDR3 reads CASSHTGTAYNEQFF. The CDR3 bases are TGTGCCAGTAGTCATACCGGGACGGCCTACAATGAGCAGTTCTTC.

The sample holds a few counts of this clone. Different DNA sequences within this sample yield the same CDR3. The chain carries TRBV5-1 and TRBJ1-1; D remains ambiguous. Trimming took 0 bases from V and 0 from J, leaving 6 bases between them. From germline, CDR1 is SGHRS and CDR2 YFSETQ. The CDR3 loop spans 14 amino acids. The CDR3 nucleotides read TGCGCCAGCAGCTTGGGGCAGGTGAACACTGAAGCTTTCTTT. The encoded protein is CASSLGQVNTEAFF.

A remark on this clone: Other DNA sequences in the sample encode the same CDR3. V gene TRBV11-2 combines with J gene TRBJ2-7; the D is unclear. CDR1 is SGHAT and CDR2 is FQNNGV in the germline V gene. Trimming took off 5 bases at V and 0 bases at J, with 5 bases between the two ends. The CDR3 spans 12 residues. CDR3 sequence (DNA): TGTGCCAGCAGCCGTGACTCCTACGAGCAGTACTTC. This sequence encodes CASSRDSYEQYF.

The chain recombines TRBV2 with TRBJ1-1, with D perhaps matching TRBD1 (5 bases). Between the trimmed V and J ends, which lost 7 bases and 3 bases, there was a span of 12 bases. In germline, CDR1 is SNHLY, CDR2 FYNNEI. The CDR3 spans 13 residues. CDR3 DNA sequence: TGTGCCAGCATCCGCGGACAAGACACTGAAGCTTTCTTT. Its protein is CASIRGQDTEAFF.

This chain uses TRBV27 with TRBJ1-3; no clear D. Germline V CDR1 and CDR2: MNHEY, SMNVEV (reference sequence). V dropped 5 bases and J dropped 0 bases, with 17 bases sitting between them. This CDR3 region has 17 residues. The CDR3 DNA sequence: TGTGCCAGCAGTCCACGGTCGGTCTCACACTCTGGAAACACCATATATTTT. Translated: CASSPRSVSHSGNTIYF.

The chain has TRBV4-1 and TRBJ2-5; D could derive from TRBD1 or TRBD2 (5 bases each). With 0 bases removed from V and 9 bases from J, the gap between germline ends came to 23 bases. Germline V gene sequence: CDR1 MGHRA, CDR2 YSYEKL. The CDR3 runs 17 residues. As DNA, the CDR3 is TGCGCCAGCAGCCAAGATACGGTGGGGGAAGCCCGTCAGGCCCAGTACTTC. It encodes CASSQDTVGEARQAQYF.

In its sample, this clone was seen a few times. V is TRBV14 and J is TRBJ1-1, with unresolved D. V shed 0 bases and J shed 3 bases, with 17 bases lying between them. The CDR3 runs to 17 residues. CDR1 SGHDN and CDR2 FVKESK come from the germline V gene. CDR3 residues: CASSQDSATFMDTEAFF. The CDR3 DNA reads as TGTGCCAGCAGCCAAGATTCTGCGACATTCATGGACACTGAAGCTTTCTTT.

This rearrangement joins TRBV6-1 to TRBJ2-3, with TRBD2 identical over 9 bases. Germline lookup yields CDR1 MNHNS and CDR2 SASEGT. Losses at the gene ends were 2 bases for V and 3 bases for J; bases not matched to a gene: 3. The CDR3 has 15 residues. The DNA for the CDR3 is TGTGCCAGCAGTGAAAGGAGCGGGAGGACAGATACGCAGTATTTT. Its protein product is CASSERSGRTDTQYF.

The CDR3 sequence: CASSPGGTRQFF. The CDR3 region has the DNA TGTGCCAGCAGCCCCGGGGGGACCCGGCAGTTCTTC. This chain uses TRBV11-2 with TRBJ2-1; 7 bases fit TRBD2. CDR1 and CDR2 from the germline V gene are SGHAT and FQNNGV. This CDR3 has 12 amino acids. Trimming removed 5 bases from V and 12 bases from J; junction bases left unmatched: 7.

This clone has a handful of counts. The rearrangement joins TRBV15 to TRBJ2-6, with D uncertain. CDR1 is LNHNV, CDR2 YYDKDF, per germline (reference sequence). V lost 3 bases and J lost 5, with 23 bases in between. The CDR3 is 19 residues long. As DNA, the CDR3 is TGTGCCACCAGCAGTCCGCCCACATTAGACTCCCTCAGGGCCAACGTCCTGACTTTC. Amino acids: CATSSPPTLDSLRANVLTF.